This TCR beta chain comes out of a study of CXCR3-negative and CXCR3-positive naive CD8 T cells. About the research overall: Sequencing brought in 120 million to 150 million TRB reads altogether, and each library got about 1.5 +/- 0.3 million. Regarding the study as a whole: Diversity in memory CD8+ cells fell much lower than the comparably high levels seen in both naive subsets. It was found that naive subsets had comparable surface CD5, and TCR strength was inferred from TRB CDR3 properties. TRB CDR3s of CXCR3-positive naive cells were more hydrophobic than those of CXCR3-negative naive cells.

TRB cDNA libraries were made by UMI-labeled 5' RACE. TCRdb reprocessed the 5' RACE reads, keeping one entry per CDR3 protein, no DNA. The sample totals 140,000 to 150,000 distinct CDR3 sequences; its top ten clones hold roughly 0.28%. About this clonotype itself: No antigen is known for it.

The CDR3 is made up of 13 amino acids. The V gene's germline CDR1 is PRHDT and CDR2 FYEKMQ (reference sequence). Naive CD8+ T cells carried a CD45RO-CCR7+CD27+CD95- phenotype. The sequence was obtained from a human donor in good health. Some clones in this sample may be carry-over from other donors' samples. Sequenced input: naive CXCR3+ CD8+ T cells from blood. Subset reported: CD45RO-CCR7+CD27+CD95- naive CD8+ T cells expressing CXCR3 (TNR3+). This chain links TRBV13 with TRBJ1-1. CDR3: CASSLEPHTEAFF.